This is a list of T cell receptor beta chains from one sample in a study of T cell changes during pregnancy in multiple sclerosis. The table came from immunoSEQ multiplex PCR; TCRdb's copy has only in-frame clones and leaves some out. This table has tens of thousands of clones, about 90% appearing once. The sequences come from CD4+ T cells from peripheral blood mononuclear cells, collected before pregnancy. The receptors originated from a female donor with multiple sclerosis, enrolled in a pregnancy study. Both conserved end residues are part of each CDR3. Fields, in order: V gene, J gene, clone size, D gene, CDR3 DNA, CDR3 protein. The D gene is left open where the match is weak. Size is omitted from some rows. Given values are once, few, many or a class for expanded clones.

v_gene: TRBV5-6
j_gene: TRBJ1-2
abundance: .
d_gene: .
CDR3nt: TGTGCCAGCAGCTTGTATGACAGGAGCTATGGCTACACCTTC
CDR3aa: CASSLYDRSYGYTF

v_gene: TRBV23-1
j_gene: TRBJ1-5
abundance: .
d_gene: TRBD1
CDR3nt: TGCGCCAGCAGTCAACAGGGACAGGGGAATCAGCCCCAGCATTTT
CDR3aa: CASSQQGQGNQPQHF

v_gene: TRBV13
j_gene: TRBJ2-7
abundance: .
d_gene: .
CDR3nt: TGTGCCAGCAGCTCGTCTCGCTACGAGCAGTACTTC
CDR3aa: CASSSSRYEQYF

v_gene: TRBV18
j_gene: TRBJ2-1
abundance: .
d_gene: .
CDR3nt: TGTGCCAGCTCATCATTACAGGGTGAAGCGGAGCAGTTCTTC
CDR3aa: CASSSLQGEAEQFF

v_gene: TRBV5-1
j_gene: TRBJ2-1
abundance: .
d_gene: TRBD2
CDR3nt: TGCGCCAGCAGCTTGTTCGGGGGGGGCCGCAATGAGCAGTTCTTC
CDR3aa: CASSLFGGGRNEQFF

v_gene: TRBV5-1
j_gene: TRBJ2-5
abundance: .
d_gene: TRBD2
CDR3nt: TGCGCCAGCACTTTCCTAGCGGGGGCACAAGAGACCCAGTACTTC
CDR3aa: CASTFLAGAQETQYF

v_gene: TRBV6-5
j_gene: TRBJ1-5
abundance: .
d_gene: TRBD1
CDR3nt: TGTGCCAGCAGTTTCCGGACAGGGCATCAGCCCCAGCATTTT
CDR3aa: CASSFRTGHQPQHF

v_gene: TRBV2
j_gene: TRBJ2-7
abundance: .
d_gene: TRBD1
CDR3nt: TGTGCCAGCAGTGAAACAGGGGACGAGCAGTACTTC
CDR3aa: CASSETGDEQYF

v_gene: TRBV5-1
j_gene: TRBJ2-2
abundance: .
d_gene: TRBD1
CDR3nt: TGCGCCAGCAGCTCCGCCGCCGGGACAGGGGACACCGGGGAGCTGTTTTTT
CDR3aa: CASSSAAGTGDTGELFF

v_gene: TRBV7-2
j_gene: TRBJ1-2
abundance: .
d_gene: .
CDR3nt: TGTGCCAGCAGCTTACTTCACACCGGCGGTGGCTACACCTTC
CDR3aa: CASSLLHTGGGYTF

v_gene: TRBV7-3
j_gene: TRBJ1-2
abundance: .
d_gene: .
CDR3nt: TGTGCCAGCAGCTTAGGGAGGGGACAAGTCTATGGCTACACCTTC
CDR3aa: CASSLGRGQVYGYTF

v_gene: TRBV6-6
j_gene: TRBJ1-3
abundance: .
d_gene: .
CDR3nt: TGTGCCATCAAAGGGGGGGACTCTGGAAACACCATATATTTT
CDR3aa: CAIKGGDSGNTIYF

v_gene: TRBV12-2
j_gene: TRBJ2-1
abundance: .
d_gene: .
CDR3nt: TGTGCAAGTCGCTTCGAGGTACCCAATGAGCAGTTCTTC
CDR3aa: CASRFEVPNEQFF

v_gene: TRBV5-5
j_gene: TRBJ1-2
abundance: .
d_gene: .
CDR3nt: TGTGCCAGCAGCCAAGAGGTCCGTCATAACTATGGCTACACCTTC
CDR3aa: CASSQEVRHNYGYTF

v_gene: TRBV6-5
j_gene: TRBJ1-1
abundance: .
d_gene: TRBD1
CDR3nt: TGTGCCAGCAGTTACGACAGGGTCCGAGGGACTGAAGCTTTCTTT
CDR3aa: CASSYDRVRGTEAFF

v_gene: TRBV27
j_gene: TRBJ2-1
abundance: .
d_gene: TRBD2
CDR3nt: TGTGCCAGCAGTTTTGGCGTTCCGGTAGGACTAGCGGGGGGCAATGAGCAGTTCTTC
CDR3aa: CASSFGVPVGLAGGNEQFF

v_gene: TRBV7-9
j_gene: TRBJ1-6
abundance: .
d_gene: .
CDR3nt: TGTGCCAGCAGCTTAGGGGGGGGTAATTCACCCCTCCACTTT
CDR3aa: CASSLGGGNSPLHF

v_gene: TRBV30
j_gene: TRBJ2-1
abundance: .
d_gene: TRBD2
CDR3nt: TGTGCCACAGACCTGGGACTAGCGGATTACAATGAGCAGTTCTTC
CDR3aa: CATDLGLADYNEQFF

v_gene: TRBV5-1
j_gene: TRBJ1-4
abundance: .
d_gene: .
CDR3nt: TGCGCCAGCAGCGTAGGACAAGGTTCTAAACTGTTTTTT
CDR3aa: CASSVGQGSKLFF

v_gene: TRBV7-9
j_gene: TRBJ1-3
abundance: once
d_gene: .
CDR3nt: TGTGCCAGCAGCTTAGTTGAGGACACCATATATTTT
CDR3aa: CASSLVEDTIYF

v_gene: TRBV7-9
j_gene: TRBJ2-1
abundance: .
d_gene: TRBD2
CDR3nt: TGTGCCAGCAGCTTGCTAGCGGGCGCCTACAATGAGCAGTTCTTC
CDR3aa: CASSLLAGAYNEQFF

v_gene: TRBV25-1
j_gene: TRBJ1-2
abundance: few
d_gene: TRBD1
CDR3nt: TGTGCCAGCAGTGGGCCGGGACAGGGGATTAACTATGGCTACACCTTC
CDR3aa: CASSGPGQGINYGYTF

v_gene: TRBV5-5
j_gene: TRBJ2-3
abundance: .
d_gene: .
CDR3nt: TGTGCCAGCAGCTTGCCCAGGGGTGATACGCAGTATTTT
CDR3aa: CASSLPRGDTQYF

v_gene: TRBV6-5
j_gene: TRBJ1-5
abundance: .
d_gene: TRBD1
CDR3nt: TGTGCCAGCAGTTATCAGGACAGGGAAGGTCAGCCCCAGCATTTT
CDR3aa: CASSYQDREGQPQHF

v_gene: TRBV7-9
j_gene: TRBJ1-1
abundance: .
d_gene: .
CDR3nt: TGTGCCAGCAGCTTACGGGGGGAGGACACTGAAGCTTTCTTT
CDR3aa: CASSLRGEDTEAFF

v_gene: TRBV5-1
j_gene: TRBJ2-7
abundance: .
d_gene: .
CDR3nt: TGCGCCAGCAGCCGTTCGGACACTTTGGGCGAGCAGTACTTC
CDR3aa: CASSRSDTLGEQYF

v_gene: TRBV29-1
j_gene: TRBJ1-1
abundance: .
d_gene: .
CDR3nt: TGCAGCGTCACACAGGGTAGGACTGAAGCTTTCTTT
CDR3aa: CSVTQGRTEAFF

v_gene: TRBV18
j_gene: TRBJ2-3
abundance: .
d_gene: .
CDR3nt: TGTGCCAGCTCACCGGAGGCCAATGGGTTGCAGTATTTT
CDR3aa: CASSPEANGLQYF

v_gene: TRBV28
j_gene: TRBJ2-3
abundance: .
d_gene: TRBD2
CDR3nt: TGTGCCAGCAGTTCTCTTAGCGGGGGGGCCGAGAGGGATACGCAGTATTTT
CDR3aa: CASSSLSGGAERDTQYF

v_gene: TRBV6-1
j_gene: TRBJ1-5
abundance: few
d_gene: TRBD1
CDR3nt: TGTGCCAGCAAACCAGGACAGGGATCTCAGCCCCAGCATTTT
CDR3aa: CASKPGQGSQPQHF

v_gene: TRBV7-4
j_gene: TRBJ2-4
abundance: .
d_gene: .
CDR3nt: TGTGCCAGCAGCTTAGCGCTAGAAGGGGCTTTTGCCAAAAACATTCAGTACTTC
CDR3aa: CASSLALEGAFAKNIQYF

v_gene: TRBV5-1
j_gene: TRBJ2-5
abundance: .
d_gene: TRBD2
CDR3nt: TGCGCCAGCAGCTTGGGGCTAGCGGCCAACCAAGAGACCCAGTACTTC
CDR3aa: CASSLGLAANQETQYF

v_gene: TRBV9
j_gene: TRBJ2-3
abundance: .
d_gene: .
CDR3nt: TGTGCCAGCAGCCCCGTATTCACAGATACGCAGTATTTT
CDR3aa: CASSPVFTDTQYF

v_gene: TRBV7-9
j_gene: TRBJ2-1
abundance: .
d_gene: TRBD2
CDR3nt: TGTGCCAGCAGCTTAAGCCTAGCGGGGATGTACAATGAGCAGTTCTTC
CDR3aa: CASSLSLAGMYNEQFF

v_gene: TRBV5-1
j_gene: TRBJ2-1
abundance: once
d_gene: .
CDR3nt: TGCGCCAGCAGCTGGGACATTTACAATGAGCAGTTCTTC
CDR3aa: CASSWDIYNEQFF

v_gene: TRBV6-6
j_gene: TRBJ2-7
abundance: .
d_gene: .
CDR3nt: TGTGCCACGAACCTATCGGGCGAGCAGTACTTC
CDR3aa: CATNLSGEQYF

v_gene: TRBV11-2
j_gene: TRBJ1-1
abundance: .
d_gene: .
CDR3nt: TGTGCCAGCAGAGGAGGACGTTCGGCTACGGCTTTCTTT
CDR3aa: CASRGGRSATAFF

v_gene: TRBV30
j_gene: TRBJ2-2
abundance: .
d_gene: TRBD1
CDR3nt: TGTGCCTGGAGGGCCCTTCCGGGACAGCAGAACACCGGGGAGCTGTTTTTT
CDR3aa: CAWRALPGQQNTGELFF

v_gene: TRBV2
j_gene: TRBJ2-2
abundance: .
d_gene: .
CDR3nt: TGTGCCAGCAGTGAGGAGTTGGGCACCGGGGAGCTGTTTTTT
CDR3aa: CASSEELGTGELFF

v_gene: TRBV7-2
j_gene: TRBJ1-6
abundance: .
d_gene: TRBD1
CDR3nt: TGTGCCAGCAGCTCCACAGGGGGCTATTATAATTCACCCCTCCACTTT
CDR3aa: CASSSTGGYYNSPLHF

v_gene: TRBV2
j_gene: TRBJ2-7
abundance: .
d_gene: .
CDR3nt: TGTGCCAGCAGCCCAAGCCCGGGAAACTCCTACGAGCAGTACTTC
CDR3aa: CASSPSPGNSYEQYF

v_gene: TRBV7-3
j_gene: TRBJ1-1
abundance: .
d_gene: .
CDR3nt: TGTGCCAGCAGCTTGTCACAGGGGAACACTGAAGCTTTCTTT
CDR3aa: CASSLSQGNTEAFF

v_gene: TRBV21-1
j_gene: TRBJ1-2
abundance: .
d_gene: .
CDR3nt: TGTGCCAGCGAAATATCGGGGACTATCTCTGGCTACACCTTC
CDR3aa: CASEISGTISGYTF

v_gene: TRBV2
j_gene: TRBJ1-2
abundance: .
d_gene: TRBD1
CDR3nt: TGTGCCAGCAGTGAAGGGCAGGGGGGCGACTATGGCTACACCTTC
CDR3aa: CASSEGQGGDYGYTF

v_gene: TRBV7-8
j_gene: TRBJ2-1
abundance: .
d_gene: TRBD2
CDR3nt: TGTGCCAGCGTCCCCTGGACTAGCGGCAACAATGAGCAGTTCTTC
CDR3aa: CASVPWTSGNNEQFF

v_gene: TRBV5-1
j_gene: TRBJ1-4
abundance: .
d_gene: .
CDR3nt: TGCGCCAGCAGCTTTCGGGGGGGCGTTTCGAGAAGTGAAAAACTGTTTTTT
CDR3aa: CASSFRGGVSRSEKLFF

v_gene: TRBV7-3
j_gene: TRBJ2-7
abundance: .
d_gene: .
CDR3nt: TGTGCCAGCAGCTTAGAGGGTTCGGTTGGGCAGTACTTC
CDR3aa: CASSLEGSVGQYF

v_gene: TRBV5-8
j_gene: TRBJ2-6
abundance: .
d_gene: .
CDR3nt: TGTGCCAGCAGCTTCGCCTACTCTGGGGCCAACGTCCTGACTTTC
CDR3aa: CASSFAYSGANVLTF

v_gene: TRBV5-1
j_gene: TRBJ2-1
abundance: .
d_gene: TRBD2
CDR3nt: TGCGCCAGCAGCTGGGGACTAGCGGGGGACCTTGACAATGAGCAGTTCTTC
CDR3aa: CASSWGLAGDLDNEQFF

v_gene: TRBV19
j_gene: TRBJ2-7
abundance: .
d_gene: TRBD2
CDR3nt: TGTGCCAGTAGTATAGTACGGGGGGGCCTCTACGAGCAGTACTTC
CDR3aa: CASSIVRGGLYEQYF

v_gene: TRBV7-8
j_gene: TRBJ2-6
abundance: .
d_gene: .
CDR3nt: TGTGCCAGCACCCCCCGCGGTCTGGACACCTACTCTGGGGCCAACGTCCTGACTTTC
CDR3aa: CASTPRGLDTYSGANVLTF

v_gene: TRBV19
j_gene: TRBJ2-7
abundance: .
d_gene: TRBD1
CDR3nt: TGTGCCAGTAGTACGACAGGGGCAGGATCCTACGAGCAGTACTTC
CDR3aa: CASSTTGAGSYEQYF

v_gene: TRBV30
j_gene: TRBJ2-3
abundance: .
d_gene: TRBD2
CDR3nt: TGTGCCTGGAGTGTACTGGGGCTAGCGGGGCCCCATAATACGCAGTATTTT
CDR3aa: CAWSVLGLAGPHNTQYF

v_gene: TRBV9
j_gene: TRBJ2-5
abundance: .
d_gene: .
CDR3nt: TGTGCCAGCAGGGGGGCTGGGGAGACCCAGTACTTC
CDR3aa: CASRGAGETQYF

v_gene: TRBV6-5
j_gene: TRBJ2-7
abundance: few
d_gene: .
CDR3nt: TGTGCCAGCAGCCTAAACCCAGGGGGGTACGAGCAGTACTTC
CDR3aa: CASSLNPGGYEQYF

v_gene: TRBV6-5
j_gene: TRBJ1-1
abundance: .
d_gene: TRBD1
CDR3nt: TGTGCCAGCAGAAAGGACAGGTTCACTGAAGCTTTCTTT
CDR3aa: CASRKDRFTEAFF

v_gene: TRBV30
j_gene: TRBJ1-2
abundance: once
d_gene: TRBD1
CDR3nt: TGTGCCTGGGACAGGAGCGGGACAGGTGGCTACACCTTC
CDR3aa: CAWDRSGTGGYTF

v_gene: TRBV6-6
j_gene: TRBJ2-3
abundance: .
d_gene: .
CDR3nt: TGTGCCAGCAGTCAGGTAGGGGGCACAGATACGCAGTATTTT
CDR3aa: CASSQVGGTDTQYF

v_gene: TRBV7-2
j_gene: TRBJ2-3
abundance: .
d_gene: .
CDR3nt: TGTGCCAGCAGCTTAGCGAGGCTCACAGATACGCAGTATTTT
CDR3aa: CASSLARLTDTQYF